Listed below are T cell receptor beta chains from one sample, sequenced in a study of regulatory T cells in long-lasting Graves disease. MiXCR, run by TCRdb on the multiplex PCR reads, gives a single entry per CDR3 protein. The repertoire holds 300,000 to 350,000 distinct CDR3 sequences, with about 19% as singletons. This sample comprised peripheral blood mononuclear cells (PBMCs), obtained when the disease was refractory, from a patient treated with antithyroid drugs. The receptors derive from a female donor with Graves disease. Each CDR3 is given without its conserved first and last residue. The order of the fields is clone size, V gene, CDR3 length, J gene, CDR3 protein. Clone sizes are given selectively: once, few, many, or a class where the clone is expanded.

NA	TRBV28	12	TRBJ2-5	ASSLGGRWETQY
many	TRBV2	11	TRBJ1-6	ASSEESNSPLH
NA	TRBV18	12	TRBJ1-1	ASSSIGVNTEAF
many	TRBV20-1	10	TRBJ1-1	SVRVLNTEAF
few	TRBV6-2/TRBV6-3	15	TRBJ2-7	ASSYYSQGAPSYEQY
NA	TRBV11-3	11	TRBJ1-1	ASSFVRGPEAF
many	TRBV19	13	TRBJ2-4	ASSETSGGLDIQY
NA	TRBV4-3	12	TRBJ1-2	ASSQDQGHYGYT
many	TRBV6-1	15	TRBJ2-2	ASSNLRTGNVAGELF
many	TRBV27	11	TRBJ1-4	ANSSQIYRELF
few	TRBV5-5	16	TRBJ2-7	ASSLIPLLAGGPYEQY
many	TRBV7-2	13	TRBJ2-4	ASSFQLGGPNIQY
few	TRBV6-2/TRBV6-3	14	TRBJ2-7	ASSYDGYTGSYEQY
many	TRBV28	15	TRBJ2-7	ASSSRGGATTRYEQY
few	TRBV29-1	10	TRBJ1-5	SVRAGGQPQH
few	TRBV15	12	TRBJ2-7	ATRPGQGTHEQY
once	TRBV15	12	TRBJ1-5	ATSRRSELQPQH
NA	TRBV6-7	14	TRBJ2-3	ASSSCGRTDTDTQY
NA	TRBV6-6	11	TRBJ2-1	ASSYSPTWKGF
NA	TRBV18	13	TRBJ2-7	ASSPPGTGLREQY
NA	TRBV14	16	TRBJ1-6	ASSQDVRQRRRNSPLH
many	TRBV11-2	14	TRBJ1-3	ASSRSTGGSGNTIY
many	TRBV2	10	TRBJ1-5	ASTNRDQPQH
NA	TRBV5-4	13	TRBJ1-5	ASSSQGDLTVPQH
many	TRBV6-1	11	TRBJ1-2	ASKGQGAFGYT
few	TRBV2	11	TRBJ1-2	ASSAARGNGYT
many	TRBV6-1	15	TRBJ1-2	ASSEASRDRKNYGYT
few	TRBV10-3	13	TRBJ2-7	AISEKMLTRFEQY
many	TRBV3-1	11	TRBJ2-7	ASSQEAYYEQY
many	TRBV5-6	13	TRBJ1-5	ASSLGQGYNQPQH
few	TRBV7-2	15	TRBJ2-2	ASSLHGGGPTMGELF